The clone carrying this TCR beta chain appeared many times. Its antigen is not identified. This CDR3 is 15 amino acids long. The ends were cut back, 8 bases at V and 4 bases at J, with 20 bases in the middle. Germline assignment: CDR1 SNHLY and CDR2 FYNNEI. Time point denoted: blood at routine non-recurrence follow-up after resection. From tumor, nontumor lung or frozen PBMC, whole RNA was taken unsorted for sequencing. The data originate from a study of spatial heterogeneity in lung cancer. Turning to the study itself: The donors were about 67 patients with non-small cell lung cancer that was early-stage and untreated. On average, each unique TCR and UMI combination appeared more than ten times in raw reads.

Points from the study as a whole: Ubiquitous, expanded tumor-derived TCRs were more frequently observed in blood at resection than at follow-up.

A distinct unique molecular identifier was carried by each TCR cDNA molecule. Each CDR3 protein is one row after TCRdb ran MiXCR on the 5' RACE reads. Counted here are around 47,000 distinct CDR3 sequences, less than 9% occurring once; the ten biggest clones make up 35%. The source was PBMCs, collected at follow-up. The sequence was obtained from a female donor with early-stage non-small cell lung cancer. The chain is built from TRBV2 and TRBJ1-1, with D perhaps matching TRBD1 (5 bases). CDR3 amino acids: CASAPQGEIATEAFF. The CDR3 region has the DNA TGTGCCAGCGCACCCCAGGGAGAAATAGCCACTGAAGCTTTCTTT.